Below, 13 T cell receptor beta chains from the same sample are listed, as sequenced in a study of cytomegalovirus exposure and HLA in healthy donors. Sequencing was performed with immunoSEQ multiplex PCR; in TCRdb, only in-frame clones are kept and a portion is missing. The sample consists of about 200,000 clones, around 90% of them appearing once. Specimen: PBMCs. These receptors came from a woman under 30 in good health and CMV-seropositive.

The chain is built from TRBV7-9 and TRBJ2-5; 7 bases match TRBD1. Losses at the gene ends were 5 bases for V and 2 bases for J; bases not matched to a gene: 8. CDR1 is SEHNR, CDR2 FQNEAQ, per germline (reference sequence). This CDR3 comprises 15 residues. CDR3 region: CASSPWTGLQETQYF. The CDR3 bases are TGTGCCAGCAGCCCTTGGACAGGCTTACAAGAGACCCAGTACTTC.

The J gene is TRBJ2-7, the V gene TRBV10-1; the D gene is possibly TRBD2 (5 bases). There are 14 residues in the CDR3. CDR1 and CDR2 from the germline V gene are WNHNN and SYGVQD (reference sequence). Trimming removed 6 bases from V and 5 bases from J, with 17 bases in between. The CDR3 bases are TGCGCCAGCAGCCAAAGAGGGCAATCTGACGAGCAGTACTTC. Amino acids: CASSQRGQSDEQYF.

The chain is built from TRBV30 and TRBJ2-1; 9 bases are shared with TRBD2. Germline-derived CDR1 and CDR2 are GTSNPN and SVGIG (reference sequence). The CDR3 is 13 amino acids. CDR3 loop: CARTGTSTNEQFF. CDR3 coding DNA: TGTGCACGGACCGGGACTAGCACAAATGAGCAGTTCTTC.

The CDR3 loop reads CASSLRQGSNQPQHF. In DNA, the CDR3 is TGTGCCAGTAGTTTGAGACAGGGAAGCAATCAGCCCCAGCATTTT. V is TRBV19 and J is TRBJ1-5; TRBD1 agrees at 7 bases. The germline CDR1 and CDR2 sequences are LNHDA and SQIVND (reference sequence). The CDR3 has 15 amino acids. Losses at the gene ends were 5 bases for V and 1 base for J; bases not matched to a gene: 5.

The chain recombines TRBV27 with TRBJ2-7; 9 bases are shared with TRBD2. The V and J ends lost 0 bases and 4 bases, in that order; junction bases with no gene match: 4. CDR3 length: 15 amino acids. The germline CDR1 and CDR2 sequences are MNHEY and SMNVEV (reference sequence). The DNA for the CDR3 is TGTGCCAGCAGTTTATCGACGACTAGCGGATACGAGCAGTACTTC. Protein: CASSLSTTSGYEQYF.

In its sample, this clone was seen once. The chain combines TRBV10-1 with TRBJ2-1; 8 bases line up with TRBD2. V was pared by 1 base and J by 6 bases, with 5 bases of the junction left unmatched. The germline gives CDR1 WNHNN, CDR2 SYGVQD (reference sequence). The length of the CDR3 is 15 residues. CDR3 DNA: TGCGCCAGCAGTGAGTACCTAGCGGGTACCAATGAGCAGTTCTTC. Residues: CASSEYLAGTNEQFF.

This sequence joins TRBV5-5 and TRBJ2-7, with 7 bases lining up with TRBD2. With 1 base clipped from V and 0 bases from J, the junction kept 10 bases outside the gene matches. The CDR3 is 17 amino acids. CDR1 is SGHKS and CDR2 is YYEKEE in the germline V gene (reference sequence). The CDR3 loop is CASSLWGTSASSYEQYF. DNA for the CDR3: TGTGCCAGCAGCTTGTGGGGAACTAGCGCGAGCTCCTACGAGCAGTACTTC. Supplemented by reference TRBV5-5 and TRBJ2-7, the full variable domain reads DAGVTQSPTHLIKTRGQQVTLRCSPISGHKSVSWYQQVLGQGPQFIFQYYEKEERGRGNFPDRFSARQFPNYSSELNVNALLLGDSALYLCASSLWGTSASSYEQYFGPGTRLTVT.

The chain links TRBV23-1 to TRBJ1-5; no reliable D call. TRBV23-1 is annotated as an ORF whose role is uncertain. The CDR3 spans 16 residues. The V end was cut by 3 bases, the J end by 7 bases, with 19 bases between. The CDR3 sequence: CASSQTLGLFLQPQHF. CDR3 coding DNA: TGCGCCAGCAGTCAGACCTTAGGACTCTTCTTACAGCCCCAGCATTTT.

V usage is TRBV4-1 and J usage is TRBJ2-7, with 7 bases matching TRBD2. With V trimmed by 0 bases and J by 0 bases, 5 bases remained unmatched. The CDR3 spans 16 residues. Germline V gene sequence: CDR1 MGHRA, CDR2 YSYEKL. The CDR3 DNA reads as TGCGCCAGCAGCCAAGATCGGGAGGAAGGCTCCTACGAGCAGTACTTC. Amino acid sequence: CASSQDREEGSYEQYF.

This clone came up once. The rearrangement uses TRBV6-1 and TRBJ1-5; 11 bases are a match to TRBD1. V was pared by 4 bases and J by 7 bases, with 6 bases of the junction left unmatched. Looked up from germline, CDR1 is MNHNS and CDR2 is SASEGT. This CDR3 has 15 amino acids. CDR3 residues: CASSGTGGLEQPQHF. CDR3 coding DNA: TGTGCCAGCAGTGGGACAGGGGGCTTAGAACAGCCCCAGCATTTT.

The chain combines TRBV19 with TRBJ2-7; D may be TRBD1 (6 bases). Germline V gene sequence: CDR1 LNHDA, CDR2 SQIVND (reference sequence). The V end lost 0 bases, the J end lost 3 bases, and 12 bases lay between the germline ends. This CDR3 has 15 residues. The CDR3 sequence: CASSIDWDKHYEQYF. The CDR3 DNA is TGTGCCAGTAGTATAGATTGGGACAAACACTACGAGCAGTACTTC. The whole variable domain, filled in from reference TRBV19 and TRBJ2-7, reads DGGITQSPKYLFRKEGQNVTLSCEQNLNHDAMYWYRQDPGQGLRLIYYSQIVNDFQKGDIAEGYSVSREKKESFPLTVTSAQKNPTAFYLCASSIDWDKHYEQYFGPGTRLTVT.

V usage is TRBV9 and J usage is TRBJ2-1; the D gene is possibly TRBD2 (6 bases). The germline V gene encodes CDR1 SGDLS and CDR2 YYNGEE. This CDR3 comprises 15 residues. Trimming left V 2 bases short and J 4 bases short, with 13 bases between. DNA of the CDR3: TGTGCCAGCAGCGTTAGGTTAGCGGCATACAATGAGCAGTTCTTC. It is translated as CASSVRLAAYNEQFF.

This sequence joins TRBV5-6 and TRBJ1-1, with 7 bases that match TRBD1. Germline values: CDR1 SGHDT, CDR2 YYEEEE. Germline trimming cut 4 bases from V and 5 bases from J; bases unmatched to any gene: 11. This CDR3 is built from 15 residues. CDR3 region: CASSRPGGGMTEAFF. The CDR3 nucleotides are TGTGCCAGCAGCAGGCCAGGAGGGGGCATGACTGAAGCTTTCTTT.